The 22 T cell receptor beta chains in this list originate from one sample, sequenced in a study of T cell responses to AZD1222 COVID-19 vaccine (dated by TCRdb to about 2021). Library preparation used the immunoSEQ multiplex PCR assay. TCRdb limited this immuneACCESS table to in-frame rearrangements with V and J called. A share of clones is missing; checked studies link under half to unresolved V genes, and the rest is unexplained. This sample has 150,000 to 200,000 clones in its table, and just over 90% of those were observed once. Of the sample, around 0.99% is held by the ten largest clones. The sample's time point label, in plain terms: about 28 days (+/-7) after the second vaccine dose. The sequencing used peripheral blood, collected 28 days after the second AZD1222 dose. The receptors shown here come from an adult who received the AZD1222 COVID-19 vaccine.

This clone has only one observation. The gene calls are TRBV5-5 and TRBJ1-2; D is uncertain. CDR3 size: 16 residues. CDR1 and CDR2 (germline): SGHKS, YYEKEE (reference sequence). V was cut by 0 bases and J by 2 bases, with 14 bases left in between. CDR3: CASSLGEVPYNYGYTF. The CDR3 DNA sequence: TGTGCCAGCAGCTTGGGGGAGGTACCTTACAACTATGGCTACACCTTC.

The chain joins TRBV6-6 to TRBJ1-5; D is ambiguous. Deletions cut 5 bases from V and 7 bases from J, with 24 bases between. The germline V gene encodes CDR1 MNHNY and CDR2 SVGAGI (reference sequence). The CDR3 sequence is 17 residues long. CDR3 DNA sequence: TGTGCCAGCAGTCCCCGGGTGGGCTTGCCACTGTTCCAGCCCCAGCATTTT. This translates into CASSPRVGLPLFQPQHF.

The chain employs TRBV28 and TRBJ1-2, with 10 bases lining up with TRBD1. V trimming: 10 bases; J trimming: 5 bases; junction bases outside the gene matches: 4. The CDR3 runs to 12 residues. CDR1 and CDR2 from the germline V gene are MDHEN and SYDVKM. The CDR3 sequence is CATGDRGYGYTF. The CDR3 nucleotides are TGTGCCACGGGGGACAGGGGTTATGGCTACACCTTC.

The chain has TRBV11-3 and TRBJ2-3; 9 positions match TRBD2. There are 17 residues in the CDR3. The V gene's germline CDR1 is SGHNT and CDR2 YENEEA. The ends lost 1 base at V and 3 bases at J; junction bases unmatched: 8. In DNA form, the CDR3 reads TGTGCCAGCAGCTTAGGCCGTAGCGGGGGAAGGACAGATACGCAGTATTTT. Amino acids: CASSLGRSGGRTDTQYF.

The rearrangement uses TRBV7-2 and TRBJ2-2; D ambiguous. CDR3 size: 12 residues. CDR1 and CDR2 from the germline V gene are SGHTA and FQGNSA. Trimming removed 4 bases at V and 3 bases at J, with 3 bases between. The CDR3 loop reads CASSSDTGELFF. The CDR3 DNA is TGTGCCAGCAGCTCGGACACCGGGGAGCTGTTTTTT.

This chain links TRBV7-9 with TRBJ1-5; TRBD1 matches at 7 bases. The CDR3 is made up of 16 amino acids. Trimming at V came to 1 base and at J to 0 bases, leaving 3 bases not matched to a gene. The germline V gene has CDR1 SEHNR and CDR2 FQNEAQ (reference sequence). CDR3 bases: TGTGCCAGCAGCTTAGGACAGGGTTATAGCAATCAGCCCCAGCATTTT. This codes for CASSLGQGYSNQPQHF.

CDR3 sequence: CASSESINTEAFF. CDR3 DNA sequence: TGTGCCAGCAGTGAGTCCATTAACACTGAAGCTTTCTTT. The gene calls are TRBV6-4 and TRBJ1-1; the D is unclear. CDR3 length equals 13 residues. Trimming took off 3 bases at V and 2 bases at J, with 7 bases between the two ends. CDR1 is MRHNA, CDR2 SNTAGT, per germline.

This clone was detected only a few times. The chain carries TRBV21-1 and TRBJ1-6. TRBV21-1 is labeled a pseudogene. CDR3 length: 16 amino acids. CDR3 amino acids: CASSTMTVKRDSPLHF. DNA of the CDR3: TGTGCCAGCAGCACAATGACGGTGAAAAGAGATTCACCCCTCCACTTT.

On this clone: This specimen includes other DNA sequences encoding the same CDR3. V usage is TRBV6-5 and J usage is TRBJ2-7, with 10 nucleotides matching TRBD1. With V trimmed by 6 bases and J by 4 bases, 6 bases remained unmatched. CDR3 length: 14 residues. The germline gives CDR1 MNHEY, CDR2 SVGAGI. This CDR3 is CASSRTGGSYEQYF. In nucleotides, the CDR3 is TGTGCCAGCAGCCGGACAGGGGGGTCTTACGAGCAGTACTTC.

The chain combines TRBV6-1 with TRBJ1-4; weak D call: TRBD1 (6 bases). The germline CDR1 and CDR2 sequences are MNHNS and SASEGT. The CDR3 runs to 17 residues. Trimming removed 3 bases at V and 6 bases at J, with 20 bases between. In DNA form, the CDR3 reads TGTGCCAGCAGTGATCCCGGGGGGGCGCGGAGGGATGAAAAACTGTTTTTT. Translated: CASSDPGGARRDEKLFF.

V usage is TRBV9 and J usage is TRBJ2-7, with TRBD2 matching over 16 bases. The CDR3 contains 17 residues. With 4 bases clipped from V and 7 bases from J, the junction kept 11 bases outside the gene matches. CDR1 and CDR2 from the germline V gene are SGDLS and YYNGEE. CDR3 amino acids: CASSPEGLAGGPREQYF. Written as DNA, the CDR3 is TGTGCCAGCAGCCCCGAGGGACTAGCGGGGGGGCCGCGGGAGCAGTACTTC.

CDR3 sequence reads: CASSLEGVGRLAKNIQYF. The CDR3 DNA reads as TGCGCCAGCAGCTTGGAGGGGGTAGGACGACTAGCCAAAAACATTCAGTACTTC. This sequence joins TRBV5-1 and TRBJ2-4; D possibly corresponds to TRBD1 (6 bases). Germline V CDR1 and CDR2: SGHRS, YFSETQ. The CDR3 has 18 amino acids. V lost 0 bases and J lost 0, with 16 bases in between.

This CDR3 is CASSLGPANYGYTF. Here the CDR3 DNA reads TGTGCCAGCAGCTTAGGCCCCGCAAACTATGGCTACACCTTC. The chain employs TRBV7-8 and TRBJ1-2; the D is unclear. Trimming shortened V by 1 base and J by 2 bases, and 8 bases separated the two germline ends. The CDR3 is 14 amino acids. CDR1 and CDR2 (germline): SGHVS, FQNEAQ.

V is TRBV9 and J is TRBJ2-2; TRBD2 matches 13 bases. The germline V gene has CDR1 SGDLS and CDR2 YYNGEE. After removal of 0 bases from V and 5 bases from J, the junction contained 7 bases not matched to a gene. This CDR3 comprises 18 residues. CDR3 coding DNA: TGTGCCAGCAGCGTAGGACTAGCGGGGGGCTCGGGGACCGGGGAGCTGTTTTTT. As protein: CASSVGLAGGSGTGELFF.

The chain combines TRBV7-6 with TRBJ2-7; D uncertain. V shed 1 base and J shed 6 bases, with 16 bases lying between them. The CDR3 is 15 residues long. Germline CDR1 and CDR2: SGHVS and FNYEAQ. CDR3: CASSLVGDFLGEQYF. The CDR3 region has the DNA TGTGCCAGCAGCTTAGTTGGCGACTTCCTAGGCGAGCAGTACTTC.

This chain uses TRBV11-1 with TRBJ2-1, with 7 bases that match TRBD1. CDR1 SGHAT and CDR2 FQDESV come from the germline V gene (reference sequence). Trimming at V came to 5 bases and at J to 10 bases, leaving 8 bases not matched to a gene. The CDR3 extends over 13 amino acids. CDR3 sequence (DNA): TGTGCCAGCAGCATAGTCCGGGACAGCGAGCAGTTCTTC. This encodes CASSIVRDSEQFF.

This clone was found a few times. This chain connects TRBV3-1 (or the pseudogene TRBV3-2) to TRBJ1-1, with no clear D. Trimming removed 1 base at V and 1 base at J, with 10 bases between. The CDR3 extends over 15 amino acids. Germline V gives CDR1 LGHDT, CDR2 YNNKEL (reference sequence). In DNA, the CDR3 is TGTGCCAGCAGCCAAGGGGTCACCACGAACACTGAAGCTTTCTTT. Its translation is CASSQGVTTNTEAFF.

Only one count was recorded for this clone. The V gene is TRBV15, the J gene TRBJ2-6, with D hard to call. V was trimmed by 5 bases and J by 0 bases, leaving 8 bases between them. Per the germline V gene, CDR1 is LNHNV and CDR2 is YYDKDF (reference sequence). The CDR3 is 15 amino acids. DNA for the CDR3: TGTGCCACCAGCCTTCGAGACTCTGGGGCCAACGTCCTGACTTTC. This codes for CATSLRDSGANVLTF.

The genes are TRBV4-2 and TRBJ1-6; unclear D gene. The V end lost 0 bases, the J end lost 10 bases, and 22 bases lay between the germline ends. The CDR3 extends over 18 amino acids. Germline loops: CDR1 LGHNA, CDR2 YNFKEQ. The chain's CDR3 is CASSQDRAGLSLGSPLHF. As DNA, the CDR3 is TGTGCCAGCAGCCAAGATCGGGCAGGCCTGTCCCTAGGCTCACCCCTCCACTTT.

The chain is built from TRBV6-6 and TRBJ2-2; D may match TRBD1 or TRBD2 (5 bases each). CDR1 and CDR2 (germline): MNHNY, SVGAGI (reference sequence). Trimming took off 4 bases at V and 3 bases at J, with 12 bases between the two ends. The length of the CDR3 is 15 residues. CDR3 in amino acids: CASSLASGHTGELFF. CDR3 coding DNA: TGTGCCAGCAGTTTAGCTTCGGGGCACACCGGGGAGCTGTTTTTT.

The chain combines TRBV10-1 with TRBJ2-3; 10 positions match TRBD2. The CDR3 runs 17 residues. The trim removed 0 bases at V and 2 bases at J, leaving 5 bases unmatched. Germline loops: CDR1 WNHNN, CDR2 SYGVQD (reference sequence). The CDR3 nucleotides are TGCGCCAGCAGTGAGTCCGCTAGCGGGGGACTCACAGATACGCAGTATTTT. The encoded protein is CASSESASGGLTDTQYF.

A note on this clone: This specimen includes other DNA sequences encoding the same CDR3. The V call is TRBV12-3 or TRBV12-4, the J call TRBJ1-1; possible D gene TRBD1, 6 bases. The CDR3 runs to 12 residues. The V gene lost 3 bases and the J gene lost 8 bases, with 10 bases spanning the gap. The CDR3: CASSLDSLEAFF. In nucleotides, the CDR3 is TGTGCCAGCAGTTTGGACAGCCTAGAAGCTTTCTTT.